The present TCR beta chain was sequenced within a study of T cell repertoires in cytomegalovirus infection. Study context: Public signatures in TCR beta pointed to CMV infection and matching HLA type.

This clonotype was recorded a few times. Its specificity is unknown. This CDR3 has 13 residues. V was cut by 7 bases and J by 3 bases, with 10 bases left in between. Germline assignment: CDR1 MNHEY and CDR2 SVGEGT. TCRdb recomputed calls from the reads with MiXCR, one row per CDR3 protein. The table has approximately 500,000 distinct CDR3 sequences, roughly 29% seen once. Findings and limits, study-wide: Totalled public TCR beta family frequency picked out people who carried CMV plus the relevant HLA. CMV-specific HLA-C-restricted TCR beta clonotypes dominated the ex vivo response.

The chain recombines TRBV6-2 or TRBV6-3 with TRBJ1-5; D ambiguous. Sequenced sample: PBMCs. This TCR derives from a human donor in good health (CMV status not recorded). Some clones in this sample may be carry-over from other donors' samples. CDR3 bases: TGTGCCAGCACGCGGTGGGCCAATCAGCCCCAGCATTTT. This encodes CASTRWANQPQHF.